This TCR beta chain appears in the sequencing data of a study of regulatory T cells in long-lasting Graves disease. Study-wide findings and caveats: Sampling was limited to peripheral blood rather than thyroid tissue. The sample size was small, and this may have reduced accuracy. There were preferences for TRBV28, TRBJ1-2 and TRBJ2-5 in persistent disease.

V was shortened by 5 bases and J by 2 bases, with 10 bases between the two germline ends. In germline, CDR1 is MDHEN, CDR2 SYDVKM. The CDR3 has 14 residues. To make TCR beta libraries, researchers used iRepertoire HTBI primers and Arm-PCR of CDR3 regions. As processed by the authors: Across the samples, identification revealed about 62 TRBV and roughly 13 TRBJ segments. TCRdb reprocessed the multiplex PCR reads via MiXCR and lists one record per CDR3 protein. The V and J calls were not made by the authors but by TCRdb's processing. The sample lists 400,000 or so distinct CDR3 sequences; 20% to 30% were seen once. The sample's time point: persistent/refractory GD, antithyroid drugs over 5 years with positive TRAb. From RNA extracted from PBMCs, the TCR library was made. Comment on this clonotype: What it binds is not known.

The genes are TRBV28 and TRBJ1-3; D ambiguous. The material was peripheral blood mononuclear cells (PBMCs), obtained when the disease was refractory, from a patient treated with antithyroid drugs. The sequence was obtained from a female donor with Graves disease. The CDR3 nucleotides are TGTGCCAGCAGTAAAGAAGATGCTGGAAACACCATATATTTT. It yields the protein CASSKEDAGNTIYF.